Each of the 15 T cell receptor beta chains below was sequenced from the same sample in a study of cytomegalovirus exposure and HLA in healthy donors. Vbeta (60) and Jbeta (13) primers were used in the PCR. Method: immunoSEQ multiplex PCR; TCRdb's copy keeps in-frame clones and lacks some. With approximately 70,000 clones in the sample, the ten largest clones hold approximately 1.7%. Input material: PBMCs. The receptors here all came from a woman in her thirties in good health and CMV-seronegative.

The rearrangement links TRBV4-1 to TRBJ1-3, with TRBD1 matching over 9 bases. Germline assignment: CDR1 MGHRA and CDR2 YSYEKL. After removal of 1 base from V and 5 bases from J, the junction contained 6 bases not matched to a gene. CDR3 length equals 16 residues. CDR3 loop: CASSQALTGGRNTIYF. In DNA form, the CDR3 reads TGCGCCAGCAGCCAAGCTCTGACAGGGGGAAGAAACACCATATATTTT.

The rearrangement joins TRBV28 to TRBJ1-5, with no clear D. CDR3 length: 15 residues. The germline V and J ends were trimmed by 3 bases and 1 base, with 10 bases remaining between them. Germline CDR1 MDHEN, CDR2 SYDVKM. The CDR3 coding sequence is TGTGCCAGCAGTTTGGGCAGAAGGAGCAATCAGCCCCAGCATTTT. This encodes CASSLGRRSNQPQHF.

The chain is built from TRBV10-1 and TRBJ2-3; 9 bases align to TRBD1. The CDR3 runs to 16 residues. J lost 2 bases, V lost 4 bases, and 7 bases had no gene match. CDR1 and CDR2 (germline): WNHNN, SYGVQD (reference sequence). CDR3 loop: CASSVSRTGDTDTQYF. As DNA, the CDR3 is TGCGCCAGCAGTGTTTCTCGGACAGGGGACACAGATACGCAGTATTTT.

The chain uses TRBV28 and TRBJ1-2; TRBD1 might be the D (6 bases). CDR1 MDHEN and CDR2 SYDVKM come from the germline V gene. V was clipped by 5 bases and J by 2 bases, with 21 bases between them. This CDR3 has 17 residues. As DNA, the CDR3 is TGTGCCAGCAGTCCGTTCAGGGGACCGAGGGAGAACTATGGCTACACCTTC. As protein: CASSPFRGPRENYGYTF.

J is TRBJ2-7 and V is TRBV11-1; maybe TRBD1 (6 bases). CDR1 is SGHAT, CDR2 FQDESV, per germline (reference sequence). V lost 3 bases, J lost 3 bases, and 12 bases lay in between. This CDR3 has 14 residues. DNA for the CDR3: TGTGCCAGCAGCTTTTATGGGGGCCGCTACGAGCAGTACTTC. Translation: CASSFYGGRYEQYF.

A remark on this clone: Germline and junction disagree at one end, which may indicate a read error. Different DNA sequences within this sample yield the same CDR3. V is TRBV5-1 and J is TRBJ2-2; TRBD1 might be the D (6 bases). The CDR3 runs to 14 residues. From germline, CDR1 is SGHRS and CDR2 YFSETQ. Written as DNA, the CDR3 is TGTGCCAGCAGCCTCACTAGGGGGACCGGGGAGCTGTTTTTT. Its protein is CASSLTRGTGELFF.

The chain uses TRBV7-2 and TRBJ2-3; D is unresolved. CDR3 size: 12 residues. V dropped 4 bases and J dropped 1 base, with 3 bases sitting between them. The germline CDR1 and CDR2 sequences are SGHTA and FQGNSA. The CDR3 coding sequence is TGTGCCAGCAGCTGGCGCACAGATACGCAGTATTTT. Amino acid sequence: CASSWRTDTQYF.

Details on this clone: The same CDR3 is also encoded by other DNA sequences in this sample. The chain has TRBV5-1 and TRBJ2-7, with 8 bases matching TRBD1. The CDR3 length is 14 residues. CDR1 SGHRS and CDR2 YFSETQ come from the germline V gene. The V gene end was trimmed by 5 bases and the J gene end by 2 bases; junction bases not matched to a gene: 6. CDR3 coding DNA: TGCGCCAGCAGTCCTGGACAGGGACCCTACGAGCAGTACTTC. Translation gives CASSPGQGPYEQYF.

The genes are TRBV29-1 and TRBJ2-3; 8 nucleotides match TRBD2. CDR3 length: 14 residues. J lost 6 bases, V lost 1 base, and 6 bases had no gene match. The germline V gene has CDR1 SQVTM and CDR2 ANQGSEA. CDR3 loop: CSVEGSGGHDTQYF. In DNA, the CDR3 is TGCAGCGTTGAAGGGAGCGGGGGTCACGATACGCAGTATTTT.

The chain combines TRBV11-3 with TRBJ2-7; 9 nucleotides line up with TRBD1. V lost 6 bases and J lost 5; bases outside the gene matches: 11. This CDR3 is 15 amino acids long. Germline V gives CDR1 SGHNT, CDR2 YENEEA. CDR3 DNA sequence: TGTGCCAGCAGTATATCCGGGACAGGGCCCCACGAGCAGTACTTC. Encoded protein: CASSISGTGPHEQYF.

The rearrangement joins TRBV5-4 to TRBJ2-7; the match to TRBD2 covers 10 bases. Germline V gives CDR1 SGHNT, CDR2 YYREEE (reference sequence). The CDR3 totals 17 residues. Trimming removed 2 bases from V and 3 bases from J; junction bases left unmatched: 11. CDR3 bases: TGTGCCAGCAGCTTAGGAAATAGCGGGGGGCCCTACTACGAGCAGTACTTC. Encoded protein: CASSLGNSGGPYYEQYF.

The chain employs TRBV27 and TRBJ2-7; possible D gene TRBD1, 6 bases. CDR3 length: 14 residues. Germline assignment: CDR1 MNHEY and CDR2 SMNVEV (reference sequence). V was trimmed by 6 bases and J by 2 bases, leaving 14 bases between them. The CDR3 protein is CASSLASGAYEQYF. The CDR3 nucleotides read TGTGCCAGCAGCCTGGCATCAGGGGCCTACGAGCAGTACTTC.

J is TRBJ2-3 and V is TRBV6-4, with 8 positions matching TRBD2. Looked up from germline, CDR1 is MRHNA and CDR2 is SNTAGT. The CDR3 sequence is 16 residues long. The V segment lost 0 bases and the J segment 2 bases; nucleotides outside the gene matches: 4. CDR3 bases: TGTGCCAGCAGTGACTCAGGAGCGGGAGTCACAGATACGCAGTATTTT. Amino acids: CASSDSGAGVTDTQYF.

The CDR3 DNA follows: TGCGCCAGCAGCCTCTACCTCGGGGGGGGTGAGCAGTTCTTC. Amino acid sequence: CASSLYLGGGEQFF. The chain recombines TRBV4-3 with TRBJ2-1, with TRBD2 matching over 8 bases. Germline V gene sequence: CDR1 LGHNA, CDR2 YSLEER. The V and J ends lost 4 bases and 9 bases, in that order; junction bases with no gene match: 8. The CDR3 totals 14 residues.

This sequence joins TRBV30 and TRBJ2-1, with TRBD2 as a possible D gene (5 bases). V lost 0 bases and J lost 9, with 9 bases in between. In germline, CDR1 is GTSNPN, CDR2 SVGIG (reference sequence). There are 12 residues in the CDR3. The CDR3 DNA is TGTGCCTGGAGTGTAAGAGGGAGTGAGCAGTTCTTC. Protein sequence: CAWSVRGSEQFF. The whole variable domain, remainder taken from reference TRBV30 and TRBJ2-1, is SQTIHQWPATLVQPVGSPLSLECTVEGTSNPNLYWYRQAAGRGLQLLFYSVGIGQISSEVPQNLSASRPQDRQFILSSKKLLLSDSGFYLCAWSVRGSEQFFGPGTRLTVL.